The next 27 T cell receptor beta chains were all read from a single sample in a study of cytomegalovirus exposure and HLA in healthy donors. PCR used 60 Vbeta primers and 13 Jbeta primers. The repertoire was sequenced with immunoSEQ multiplex PCR; TCRdb's copy has only in-frame clones and lacks some. Of about 52,000 clones listed, roughly 60% are singletons. The sequenced sample was PBMCs. These receptors were obtained from a human donor in good health.

The V and J genes are TRBV14 and TRBJ2-7, with 7 positions matching TRBD1. Germline CDR1 SGHDN, CDR2 FVKESK. The CDR3 contains 14 residues. The V and J ends lost 3 bases and 4 bases, in that order; junction bases with no gene match: 6. CDR3 sequence reads: CASSHRQGKYEQYF. The DNA of the CDR3 is TGTGCCAGCAGCCACCGACAGGGAAAGTACGAGCAGTACTTC.

This clone was counted a single time. This rearrangement joins TRBV11-2 to TRBJ1-4; 7 bases match TRBD1. V dropped 5 bases and J dropped 7; count of bases not matched to a gene: 13. This CDR3 is built from 16 residues. From germline, CDR1 is SGHAT and CDR2 FQNNGV. The CDR3, as DNA: TGTGCCAGCAGCGTAGCTCCGACAGGGTCGATTGAAAAACTGTTTTTT. Its protein is CASSVAPTGSIEKLFF.

The chain is built from TRBV7-2 and TRBJ2-3, with TRBD2 matching 9 bases. From germline, CDR1 is SGHTA and CDR2 FQGNSA. The CDR3 has 14 residues. The ends lost 5 bases at V and 6 bases at J; junction bases unmatched: 6. CDR3: CASSPRLAGDTQYF. DNA of the CDR3: TGTGCCAGCAGCCCCCGGCTAGCGGGGGATACGCAGTATTTT. Variable domain in full (rest from reference TRBV7-2 and TRBJ2-3): GAGVSQSPSNKVTEKGKDVELRCDPISGHTALYWYRQSLGQGLEFLIYFQGNSAPDKSGLPSDRFSAERTGGSVSTLTIQRTQQEDSAVYLCASSPRLAGDTQYFGPGTRLTVL.

A few counts support this clone. The J gene is TRBJ1-4, the V gene TRBV5-6; TRBD1 aligns across 10 bases. V was clipped by 3 bases and J by 7 bases; unmatched bases: 9. CDR3 size: 16 residues. Germline V CDR1 and CDR2: SGHDT, YYEEEE. The CDR3 sequence: CASSSGRDRGPEKLFF. CDR3 sequence (DNA): TGTGCCAGCAGCTCGGGCCGGGACAGGGGTCCTGAAAAACTGTTTTTT. Combining the CDR3 with reference TRBV5-6 and TRBJ1-4 gives the whole variable domain DAGVTQSPTHLIKTRGQQVTLRCSPKSGHDTVSWYQQALGQGPQFIFQYYEEEERQRGNFPDRFSGHQFPNYSSELNVNALLLGDSALYLCASSSGRDRGPEKLFFGSGTQLSVL.

The gene calls are TRBV7-2 and TRBJ2-3; tentative D call: TRBD2 (5 bases). Trimming shortened V by 5 bases and J by 1 base, and 13 bases separated the two germline ends. CDR3 length equals 15 residues. The germline gives CDR1 SGHTA, CDR2 FQGNSA. The CDR3 DNA is TGTGCCAGCAGCCTTGGACCAGCGGGCACAGATACGCAGTATTTT. The encoded protein is CASSLGPAGTDTQYF.

The DNA of the CDR3 is TGTGCCAGCAGCTTATTTACTAGCGGGCCTAAATTAGGTACGCAGTATTTT. It yields the protein CASSLFTSGPKLGTQYF. The chain recombines TRBV13 with TRBJ2-3, with 9 nucleotides matching TRBD2. The CDR3 spans 17 residues. The V gene's germline CDR1 is PRHDT and CDR2 FYEKMQ (reference sequence). With 2 bases clipped from V and 8 bases from J, the junction kept 14 bases outside the gene matches.

The chain uses TRBV5-1 and TRBJ2-3; 8 bases are a match to TRBD1. This CDR3 comprises 14 residues. CDR1 SGHRS and CDR2 YFSETQ come from the germline V gene. V lost 8 bases and J lost 1; bases outside the gene matches: 6. The CDR3 region is CASTGQGRTDTQYF. The CDR3 region has the DNA TGCGCCAGTACCGGACAGGGACGCACAGATACGCAGTATTTT.

The gene calls are TRBV6-1 and TRBJ1-2; TRBD1 is a possible D gene (5 bases). In germline, CDR1 is MNHNS, CDR2 SASEGT. Trimming cost V 0 bases and J 7 bases, with 6 bases left between them. The CDR3 consists of 12 residues. CDR3 sequence: CASSEATVGYTF. For the CDR3, the DNA is TGTGCCAGCAGTGAAGCGACAGTTGGCTACACCTTC.

This clone was recorded only once. The rearrangement uses TRBV28 and TRBJ2-7, with TRBD2 identical over 7 bases. The CDR3 runs to 16 residues. CDR1 and CDR2 from the germline V gene are MDHEN and SYDVKM. V lost 3 bases and J lost 2; bases outside the gene matches: 10. The CDR3 is CASSFGLAVLTYEQYF. In DNA form, the CDR3 reads TGTGCCAGCAGTTTTGGGCTAGCGGTCCTAACCTACGAGCAGTACTTC.

V gene TRBV6-6 combines with J gene TRBJ1-5, with 7 bases lining up with TRBD1. The CDR3 length is 15 residues. Per germline, CDR1 MNHNY and CDR2 SVGAGI (reference sequence). Unmatched junction bases numbered 11, after V lost 8 bases and J lost 4 bases. CDR3 region: CASRPTGKLNQPQHF. The CDR3 DNA reads as TGTGCCAGCCGACCGACAGGGAAACTTAATCAGCCCCAGCATTTT.

Details on this clone: A read error may produce the germline difference seen at one junction end. The chain is built from TRBV19 and TRBJ1-2; 9 bases map to TRBD1. Per the germline V gene, CDR1 is LNHDA and CDR2 is SQIVND (reference sequence). This CDR3 comprises 15 residues. The CDR3 spells CASSTMTGGNYGYPF. CDR3 sequence (DNA): TGTGCCAGTAGTACTATGACAGGGGGAAACTATGGCTACCCCTTC.

V and J are TRBV19 and TRBJ2-2; 10 positions agree with TRBD1. CDR1 LNHDA and CDR2 SQIVND come from the germline V gene (reference sequence). With 6 bases clipped from V and 8 bases from J, the junction kept 6 bases outside the gene matches. The CDR3 consists of 14 residues. The CDR3 sequence is CASRDRGMEGELFF. CDR3 in DNA: TGTGCCAGTAGGGACAGGGGGATGGAGGGGGAGCTGTTTTTT.

Notes on this clone: A junction boundary mismatches the germline segment, possibly from a read error. This sequence joins TRBV7-9 and TRBJ2-7, with 8 nucleotides matching TRBD1. Per germline, CDR1 SEHNR and CDR2 FQNEAQ (reference sequence). This CDR3 has 12 residues. The CDR3 nucleotides are TGTGCCAGCAGCTCGCTTAACAGGGGGATATGCTTC. Protein sequence: CASSSLNRGICF.

Worth noting for this clone: At one of its ends the junction is not consistent with the germline gene, which may arise from a read error. The chain is built from TRBV27 and TRBJ2-3; D may be TRBD2 (6 bases). CDR1 and CDR2 from the germline V gene are MNHEY and SMNVEV (reference sequence). The CDR3 length is 11 residues. The CDR3 region is CASSNSGPMDF. For the CDR3, the DNA is TGTGCCAGCAGTAACAGCGGGCCCATGGATTTT.

The chain joins TRBV5-6 to TRBJ2-2, with D maybe TRBD1 (6 bases). CDR1 SGHDT and CDR2 YYEEEE come from the germline V gene. V lost 2 bases, J lost 5 bases, and 16 bases lay in between. This CDR3 has 16 residues. The CDR3: CASSLSVLGATGELFF. In DNA, the CDR3 is TGTGCCAGCAGCTTAAGTGTCTTGGGGGCTACCGGGGAGCTGTTTTTT.

The chain has TRBV6-5 and TRBJ2-7; D is possibly TRBD2 (6 bases). The CDR3 is 14 residues long. CDR1 is MNHEY, CDR2 SVGAGI, per germline. The V end lost 0 bases, the J end lost 0 bases, and 6 bases lay between the germline ends. The CDR3 nucleotides read TGTGCCAGCAGTTACTCGCGGGGCTCCTACGAGCAGTACTTC. The encoded protein is CASSYSRGSYEQYF.

The chain employs TRBV28 and TRBJ1-2, with unresolved D. V lost 7 bases and J 3 bases, leaving 12 bases between the germline ends. Germline assignment: CDR1 MDHEN and CDR2 SYDVKM. This CDR3 contains 13 residues. Here the CDR3 DNA reads TGTGCCAGCACCCTGAGGAGGGACTATGGCTACACCTTC. Its translation: CASTLRRDYGYTF.

The chain links TRBV7-3 to TRBJ2-3; 9 positions match TRBD2. V gave up 4 bases and J gave up 9 bases; unmatched junction bases: 5. The germline V gene has CDR1 SGHTA and CDR2 FQGTGA. This CDR3 is 13 amino acids long. CDR3 region: CASSSLLAGTQYF. The CDR3 nucleotides are TGTGCCAGCAGCTCCCTGCTAGCGGGGACGCAGTATTTT.

This clone was seen a handful of times. This chain uses TRBV5-8 with TRBJ1-5; TRBD1 matches 10 bases. Germline loops: CDR1 SGHTS, CDR2 YDEGEE. V shed 4 bases, J shed 3 bases, and the junction held 7 bases outside the gene matches. This CDR3 has 16 amino acids. This chain's CDR3 is CASSTRDRGFNQPQHF. CDR3 DNA: TGTGCCAGCAGCACACGGGACAGGGGTTTCAATCAGCCCCAGCATTTT. The whole variable domain, remainder taken from reference TRBV5-8 and TRBJ1-5, is EAGVTQSPTHLIKTRGQQATLRCSPISGHTSVYWYQQALGLGLQFLLWYDEGEERNRGNFPPRFSGRQFPNYSSELNVNALELEDSALYLCASSTRDRGFNQPQHFGDGTRLSIL.

The chain combines TRBV12-2 with TRBJ1-1; TRBD1, the table's D call, lacks a check against the DNA. TRBV12-2 is marked as a pseudogene. The CDR3 extends over 15 amino acids. CDR3 sequence reads: CASRLAPDRGAEAFF. CDR3 bases: TGTGCAAGTCGCTTAGCGCCGGACAGGGGGGCTGAAGCTTTCTTT.

As concerns this clone: Other DNA sequences in the same sample also yield this CDR3. The chain uses TRBV7-2 and TRBJ1-1; D is undetermined. CDR3 length: 12 residues. Per germline, CDR1 SGHTA and CDR2 FQGNSA. Trimming pared 5 bases from V and 1 base from J, leaving 5 bases between. CDR3 loop: CASSLTNTEAFF. CDR3 DNA sequence: TGTGCCAGCAGCCTAACGAACACTGAAGCTTTCTTT.

This clone turned up a few times. The V gene is TRBV19, the J gene TRBJ1-6; 10 bases map to TRBD1. V was clipped by 7 bases and J by 10 bases; unmatched bases: 13. CDR1 and CDR2 from the germline V gene are LNHDA and SQIVND (reference sequence). The CDR3 loop spans 16 amino acids. CDR3 bases: TGTGCCAGTAATCTCCTCGGACAGGGGGTTAGATCACCCCTCCACTTT. This codes for CASNLLGQGVRSPLHF.

A few counts support this clone. V and J are TRBV18 and TRBJ1-4; possible D gene TRBD1, 6 bases. Trimming took 3 bases from V and 0 from J, leaving 8 bases between them. CDR1 and CDR2 from the germline V gene are KGHSH and LQKENI. CDR3 size: 15 residues. The CDR3 is CASSPRTATNEKLFF. The CDR3 DNA reads TGTGCCAGCTCACCTAGGACAGCAACTAATGAAAAACTGTTTTTT.

The genes are TRBV15 and TRBJ2-3; D gene uncertain. The V gene lost 7 bases and the J gene lost 5 bases, with 19 bases spanning the gap. CDR1 is LNHNV and CDR2 is YYDKDF in the germline V gene (reference sequence). The length of the CDR3 is 15 residues. DNA for the CDR3: TGTGCCACCACCCTAACGCCATCTTTTCGAGATACGCAGTATTTT. Translated, it gives CATTLTPSFRDTQYF. Full variable domain (rest looked up from reference TRBV15 and TRBJ2-3): DAMVIQNPRYQVTQFGKPVTLSCSQTLNHNVMYWYQQKSSQAPKLLFHYYDKDFNNEADTPDNFQSRRPNTSFCFLDIRSPGLGDTAMYLCATTLTPSFRDTQYFGPGTRLTVL.

The gene calls are TRBV6-1 and TRBJ2-7; D gene ambiguous. The germline V and J ends were trimmed by 1 base and 6 bases, with 7 bases remaining between them. Germline V gene lookup returns CDR1 MNHNS and CDR2 SASEGT. The CDR3 consists of 12 residues. CDR3 sequence reads: CASSEGPGEQYF. CDR3 coding DNA: TGTGCCAGCAGTGAAGGTCCGGGCGAGCAGTACTTC.

This clone was detected a few times. The chain combines TRBV5-1 with TRBJ1-6; TRBD1 matches at 7 bases. CDR1 is SGHRS, CDR2 YFSETQ, per germline. V lost 2 bases and J lost 7; bases outside the gene matches: 6. This CDR3 has 15 amino acids. The CDR3 sequence: CASSFQGDSNSPLHF. The DNA of the CDR3 is TGCGCCAGCAGCTTTCAGGGGGATAGCAATTCACCCCTCCACTTT.

As to this clone: Germline is not matched at one junction end, which may reflect a read error. The V call is TRBV7-9, the J call TRBJ1-4; 10 bases fit TRBD1. This CDR3 comprises 15 residues. Per germline, CDR1 SEHNR and CDR2 FQNEAQ (reference sequence). CDR3 sequence (DNA): TGTGCCAGCAGCCAGGGACAGGGGTCTAAGGAAAAACTGTTTTTT. It translates to CASSQGQGSKEKLFF.